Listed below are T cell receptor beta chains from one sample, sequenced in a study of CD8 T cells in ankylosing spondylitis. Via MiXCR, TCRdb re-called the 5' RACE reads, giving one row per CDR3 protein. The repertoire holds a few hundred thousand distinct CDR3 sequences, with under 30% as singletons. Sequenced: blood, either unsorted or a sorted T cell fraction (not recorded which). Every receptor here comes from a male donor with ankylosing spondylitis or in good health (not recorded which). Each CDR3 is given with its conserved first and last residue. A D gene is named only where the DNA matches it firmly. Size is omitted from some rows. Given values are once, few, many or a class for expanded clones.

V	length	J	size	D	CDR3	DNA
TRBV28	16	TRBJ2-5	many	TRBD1	CASSQRQGRRQETQYF	TGTGCCAGCAGCCAGAGACAGGGGAGGAGACAAGAGACCCAGTACTTC
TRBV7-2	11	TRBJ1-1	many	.	CASSWRTEAFF	TGTGCCAGCAGCTGGAGGACTGAAGCTTTCTTT
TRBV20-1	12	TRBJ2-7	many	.	CSVRDRSYEQYF	TGCAGTGTCCGCGACAGGAGTTACGAGCAGTACTTC
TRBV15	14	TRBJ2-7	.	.	CATSRDPGFYEQYF	TGTGCCACCAGCAGAGATCCAGGGTTCTACGAGCAGTACTTC
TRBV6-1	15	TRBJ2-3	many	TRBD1	CASTQTGVDPDTQYF	TGTGCCAGCACCCAGACAGGGGTGGATCCAGATACGCAGTATTTT
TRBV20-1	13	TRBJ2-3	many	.	CSARDPSTDTQYF	TGCAGTGCTAGAGATCCTAGCACAGATACGCAGTATTTT
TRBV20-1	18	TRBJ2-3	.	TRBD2	CSAPSGAARLSSTDTQYF	TGCAGTGCTCCAAGCGGGGCGGCCAGATTATCAAGCACAGATACGCAGTATTTT
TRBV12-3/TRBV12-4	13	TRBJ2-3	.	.	CASSTEVRDTQYF	TGTGCCAGCAGTACCGAAGTCAGAGATACGCAGTATTTT
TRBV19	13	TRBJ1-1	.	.	CASTFDRNTEAFF	TGTGCCAGTACCTTTGACCGGAACACTGAAGCTTTCTTT
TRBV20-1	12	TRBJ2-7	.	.	CSARYAFYEQYF	TGCAGTGCTAGATATGCGTTTTACGAGCAGTACTTC
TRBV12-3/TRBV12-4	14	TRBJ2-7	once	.	CASSPIEVGGEQYF	TGTGCCAGCAGCCCAATCGAGGTAGGGGGCGAGCAGTACTTC